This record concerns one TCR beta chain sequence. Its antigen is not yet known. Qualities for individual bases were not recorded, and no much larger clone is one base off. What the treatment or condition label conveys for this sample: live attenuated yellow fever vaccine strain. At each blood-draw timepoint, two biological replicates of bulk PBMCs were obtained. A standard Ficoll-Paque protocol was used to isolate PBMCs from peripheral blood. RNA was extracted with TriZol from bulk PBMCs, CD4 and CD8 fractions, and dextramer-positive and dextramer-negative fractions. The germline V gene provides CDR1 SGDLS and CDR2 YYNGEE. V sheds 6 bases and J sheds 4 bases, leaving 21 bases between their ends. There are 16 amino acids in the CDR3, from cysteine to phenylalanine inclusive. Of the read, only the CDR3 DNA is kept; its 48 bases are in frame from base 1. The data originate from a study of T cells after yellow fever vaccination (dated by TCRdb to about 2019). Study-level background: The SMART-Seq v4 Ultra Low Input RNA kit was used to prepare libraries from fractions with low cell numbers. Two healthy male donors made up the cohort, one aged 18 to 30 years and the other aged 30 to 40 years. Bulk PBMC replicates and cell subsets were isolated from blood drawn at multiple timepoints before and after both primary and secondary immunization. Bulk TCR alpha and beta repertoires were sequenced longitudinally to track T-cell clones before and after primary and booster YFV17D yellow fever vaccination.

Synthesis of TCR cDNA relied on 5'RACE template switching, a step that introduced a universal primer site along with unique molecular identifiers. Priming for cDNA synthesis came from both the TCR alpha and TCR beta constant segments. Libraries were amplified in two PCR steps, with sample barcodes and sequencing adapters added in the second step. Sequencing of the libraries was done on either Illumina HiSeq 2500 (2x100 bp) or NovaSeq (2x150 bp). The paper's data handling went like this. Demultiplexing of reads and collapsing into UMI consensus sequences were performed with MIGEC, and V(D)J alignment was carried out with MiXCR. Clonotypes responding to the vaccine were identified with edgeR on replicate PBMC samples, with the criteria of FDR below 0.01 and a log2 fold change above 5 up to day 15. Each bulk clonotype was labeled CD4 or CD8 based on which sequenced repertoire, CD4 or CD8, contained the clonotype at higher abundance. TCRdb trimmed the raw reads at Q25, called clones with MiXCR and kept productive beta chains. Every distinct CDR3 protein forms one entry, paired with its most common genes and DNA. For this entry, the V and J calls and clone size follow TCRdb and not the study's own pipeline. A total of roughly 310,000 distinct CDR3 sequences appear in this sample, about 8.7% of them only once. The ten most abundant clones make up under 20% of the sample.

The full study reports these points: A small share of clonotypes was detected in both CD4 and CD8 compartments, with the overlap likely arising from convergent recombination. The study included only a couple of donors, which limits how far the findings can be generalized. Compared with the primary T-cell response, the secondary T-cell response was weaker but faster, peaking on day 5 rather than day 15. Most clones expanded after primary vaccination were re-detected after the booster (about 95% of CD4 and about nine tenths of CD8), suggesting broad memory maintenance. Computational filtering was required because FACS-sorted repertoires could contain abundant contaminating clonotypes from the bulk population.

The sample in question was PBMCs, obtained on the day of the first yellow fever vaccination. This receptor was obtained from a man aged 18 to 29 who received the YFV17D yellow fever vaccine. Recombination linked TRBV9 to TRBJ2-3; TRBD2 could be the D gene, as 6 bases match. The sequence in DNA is TGTGCCAGCACCCTATCGGCGGGACTCTCGCCAGATACGCAGTATTTT. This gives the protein CASTLSAGLSPDTQYF.